This record concerns one TCR beta chain sequence. There are a few counts of this clone. Its cognate antigen has yet to be identified. No quality values exist for individual bases; no much larger clone is one base distant. At the junction V is shortened by 1 base and J by 7 bases, with 23 bases in between. From its cysteine to its phenylalanine, the CDR3 spans 18 amino acids. The read is trimmed to its CDR3 DNA, 54 bases read in frame from base 1. Looking up the germline V gene yields CDR1 SGHVS and CDR2 FNYEAQ. These data are taken from a study of cytomegalovirus exposure and HLA in healthy donors (TCRdb year 2017). In the study overall: In an earlier analysis of under 600 of the donors, less than 350 Gb of sequence data and 90 million to 120 million unique TCR beta sequences from about 179 million T cells were reported. Rather than using new phenotypic data, the later analysis identified candidate immune exposures from TCR beta sequences and from how often those sequences occurred across donors. Alongside the repertoire data, information on donor age, sex, ethnicity and CMV serostatus was compiled. All discovery cohort repertoires had been generated on a single sequencing platform. To study patterns of TCR occurrence, a later analysis re-analyzed previously published TCR beta repertoires from 666 donors and added high-resolution HLA genotyping. The study used immunosequencing to profile the T cell repertoires of some 600 subjects and linked those repertoires to cytomegalovirus serostatus. The study combined high-throughput TCR immunosequencing, statistical association of individual TCRs with disease status, and machine learning to predict cytomegalovirus infection status. Roughly five DR-DQ haplotypes were treated as single units for association and clustering because of strong linkage in the cohort. Of the approximately 400 genotyped donors, approximately 83% fell in the genetic ancestry cluster associated with self-reported Caucasian donors. To decide whether each TCR beta V gene segment behaved as functional or pseudogenic, an earlier analysis of fewer than 750 of the donors relied on high-throughput TCR beta sequencing. An early release covering roughly 580 HLA-typed donors comprised about 290 gigabases of sequencing data and tens of millions of unique TCR sequences. Among over 350 genotyped donors of the cohort, an average of approximately 230,000 unique TCR beta nucleotide sequences were sequenced per donor, roughly a sixth of them non-productive. The study aimed to test whether signatures of past pathogen exposure could be identified by cataloging public T cell receptors. Typing coverage differed by locus: A, B, C, DRB1 and DQB1 were typed in roughly 620-630 donors, DQA1 in about 510, DPA1 in approximately 610, and DPB1 in 450 to 490. HLA typing included class I and class II loci at four-digit resolution. In addition to the first cohort of 666 subjects, a separate validation cohort of under 150 different subjects was used. A later genetic analysis took genome-wide SNP genotypes for about 55% of the roughly 670 donors and used that subset as a discovery cohort. Beyond this particular receptor, the publication reports: A later genetic analysis reported fewer N-insertions in productive TCRs among donors in an Asian-associated ancestry cluster than the roughly 700-donor mean. The study listed 150 to 200 TCR beta chains as associated with cytomegalovirus. Specific HLA alleles were associated with 15,000 to 20,000 TCR beta sequences at a false discovery rate of 0.05 in a later analysis. In an earlier analysis of 587 of the donors, most TCR beta V segments appeared in productive rearrangements about 87% or about 30% of the time, broadly matching IMGT annotations. A few of the identified cytomegalovirus-associated TCR beta chains were confirmed in vitro to be specific for cytomegalovirus antigens. In a later genetic analysis, a missense DCLRE1C variant was associated with V-gene and J-gene trimming of TCR beta chains, and the association was replicated in an independent cohort. While some public TCRs were present in many individuals, most TCR sequences turned up only very rarely across donors. A later analysis found that TCR association rates varied across HLA loci, with DRB1 alleles showing the most associated TCRs and HLA-C alleles the fewest. The authors suggested that the approach could potentially be generalized to other disease states and immunological phenotypes. Only TCR beta chains were sequenced in this cohort, and the absence of alpha or paired-chain data limited detectable features. Some IMGT-functional V segments, including TRBV6-2 and TRBV6-3, could not be told apart with the 87-base-pair reads, so those segments were excluded. A further reported finding was that TCR beta sequences accurately predicted the HLA-A and HLA-B alleles for most subjects in the first cohort. Because HLA typing was missing for some donors at each locus, association tests included only the typed subset. The earlier analysis of 587 of the donors excluded 15 to 20 rarely observed V segments, including chromosome 9 orphons, because counts were too low. Most CMV-associated TCR beta chains appeared to be HLA-restricted in a later analysis, and the HLA associations seemed to be driven largely by CMV exposure. A later analysis found that HLA-associated TCR beta chains were more clonally expanded and had lower generation probabilities than equally common non-associated chains. A later analysis reported that several top co-occurrence clusters appeared linked to parvovirus B19, influenza, CMV and Epstein-Barr virus. Linkage disequilibrium might explain the correlated functional status among segregating V segments, but an unknown experimental factor could not be excluded. In both the original and validation cohorts, the classifier was reported to diagnose cytomegalovirus status with high specificity and sensitivity. When HLA alleles, especially DR and DQ, strongly co-occurred, TCR associations were difficult to assign to individual alleles. A group of highly shared sequence variants was considered likely to be a technical artifact of the sequencing pipeline. Presence/absence analyses assumed roughly uniform sequencing depth across donors, an assumption that may not hold. Immune exposure information for the cohort was limited to CMV serostatus.

The library was prepared using the immunoSEQ multiplex PCR assay. For the multiplex PCR, a mixture combining 60 forward primers for TCR Vbeta segments and 13 reverse primers for TCR Jbeta segments was used. The CDR3 region of rearranged TCR beta genes was amplified from genomic DNA with a multiplex PCR assay. Amplified TCR beta libraries were sequenced as 87-base-pair reads on the Illumina HiSeq System. The paper's data handling went like this. A later analysis tallied 70 million to 100 million unique TCR beta chains across the 650 to 750 repertoires, and approximately 12 million of those chains were shared by two or more donors. A nearest-neighbor algorithm error-corrected the raw reads and collapsed the reads into unique sequences, merging closely related sequences to remove PCR and sequencing errors. To assign V, D and J gene segments, CDR3 sequences were aligned to IMGT reference sequences. For a sequence to be retained, a match of at least six nucleotides to both a V gene segment and a J gene segment was required. A rearrangement counted as productive if the CDR3 had no stop codons and remained in frame with V and J, and every other rearrangement counted as non-productive. Following IMGT convention, CDR3 was defined as the stretch from the second conserved V-encoded cysteine up to the conserved J-encoded phenylalanine. The earlier analysis of some 550 of the donors excluded any sequence lacking an unambiguous match to a single V gene segment. In an earlier analysis of approximately 590 of the donors, V segments were called functional above 56.7% productive rearrangements and were called segregating when the between-donor standard deviation exceeded 5%. A statistical classification framework was built to diagnose cytomegalovirus status from the catalog of TCR beta chain sequences. A later analysis assigned V and J genes by comparing TCR nucleotide sequences with IMGT/GENE-DB human TR gene sequences. Using the TCRdist pipeline, a later analysis assigned CDR3 sequences along with most-parsimonious VDJ recombination scenarios. In a later analysis, each TCR beta chain was defined by its CDR3 amino acid sequence together with its V-gene family, and reads lacking a unique V-gene family were excluded. In a later analysis, 450 to 600 highly shared, low-generation-probability nucleotide sequences were removed to address suspected cross-contamination and a sequencing artifact. A later analysis calculated a clonal expansion index for each public chain from normalized within-repertoire ranks of inferred template counts. In a later analysis, generation probabilities were computed using a VDJ recombination model fitted to out-of-frame rearrangements, and the results were checked against IGoR. In a later analysis, TCR-TCR, TCR-HLA and TCR-CMV co-occurrence was scored with hypergeometric tests, and a repertoire-size bias correction was applied to TCR pairs. In a later analysis, false discovery rates were estimated by permuting HLA or CMV assignments 20 times. In a later analysis, co-occurring TCRs were grouped with DBSCAN, and TCRdist sequence similarity was added when clustering was performed within HLA-allele-positive subsets. For co-occurrence clustering, repertoires with fewer than 30,000 or more than 120,000 public chains were excluded, along with five repertoires with anomalous nucleotide sharing. The table was pulled from immuneACCESS by TCRdb, which kept in-frame rearrangements only. Such tables lose some clones; where checked, under half of the loss comes from unresolved V genes, and the rest has no known cause. The DNA gave D and trimming, while V, J and clone size come from that table. This sample gives about 170,000 clones in total; 65% to 85% of them show up just once. The ten most abundant clones make up about 4.4% of the sample.

In total, around 600 healthy bone marrow donors made up the cohort. Cohort members were all nominally healthy when sampled, although unrecorded immune exposures were likely present. The donor tested CMV seropositive and was one of the 289 seropositive cohort members. Every donor gave a peripheral blood sample, and the peripheral blood mononuclear cells from that sample were used for TCR beta sequencing. Genomic DNA was extracted from the blood cell samples with the Qiagen DNeasy Blood Extraction Kit. The sequenced material came from PBMCs. The origin of this receptor is a woman aged 45-65 years in good health and CMV-seropositive. The chain is encoded by TRBV7-6 joined to TRBJ1-5; a weak D assignment points to TRBD1 (5 bases agree). At the DNA level, the sequence is TGTGCCAGCAGCTTAGTACCCCCAGGGCCGGGGGTAGGCCAGCCCCAGCATTTT. Its protein product is CASSLVPPGPGVGQPQHF.